The clone carrying this T cell receptor beta chain was seen more than once but under ten times. The data were obtained in a study of T-cell reconstitution after alpha-beta-depleted transplantation in children. This CDR3 has 15 residues. Deletions cut 3 bases from V and 8 bases from J, with 20 bases between. Using unique molecular identifiers, the investigators prepared the TCRbeta library. MiXCR was run by TCRdb on the PCR reads, yielding one entry per CDR3 protein. The sample lists about 610,000 distinct CDR3 sequences, over 9.5% occurring once. Sequenced here: PBMCs from the stem cell graft donor, sampled from the stem cell graft. This receptor was obtained from a human donor who donated a stem cell graft to a child with acute myeloid leukemia. The rearrangement uses TRBV12-3 or TRBV12-4 and TRBJ2-7; D possibly uses TRBD1 or TRBD2 (5 bases each). The CDR3 nucleotides read TGTGCCAGCAGTTTTAGGGACCTAAACCCCCTTAAGCAGTACTTC. Translation gives CASSFRDLNPLKQYF.